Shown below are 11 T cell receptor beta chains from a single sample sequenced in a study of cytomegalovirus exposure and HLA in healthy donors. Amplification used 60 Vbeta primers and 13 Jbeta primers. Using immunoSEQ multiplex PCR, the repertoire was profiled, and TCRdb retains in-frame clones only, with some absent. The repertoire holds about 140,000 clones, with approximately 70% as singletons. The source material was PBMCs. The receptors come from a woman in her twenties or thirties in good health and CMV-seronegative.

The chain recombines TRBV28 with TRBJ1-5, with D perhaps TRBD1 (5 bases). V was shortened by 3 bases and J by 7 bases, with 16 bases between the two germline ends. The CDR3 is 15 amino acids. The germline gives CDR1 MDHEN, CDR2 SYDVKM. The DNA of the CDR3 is TGTGCCAGCAGTTTGGGCCCGGGACTAGAACAGCCCCAGCATTTT. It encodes CASSLGPGLEQPQHF.

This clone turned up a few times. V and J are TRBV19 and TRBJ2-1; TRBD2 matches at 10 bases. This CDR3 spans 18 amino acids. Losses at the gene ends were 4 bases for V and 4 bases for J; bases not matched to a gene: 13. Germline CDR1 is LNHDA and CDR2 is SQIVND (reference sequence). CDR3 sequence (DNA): TGTGCCAGTAGTAGCCCAGAGCTAGCGGGGGCCCGGTACAATGAGCAGTTCTTC. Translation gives CASSSPELAGARYNEQFF.

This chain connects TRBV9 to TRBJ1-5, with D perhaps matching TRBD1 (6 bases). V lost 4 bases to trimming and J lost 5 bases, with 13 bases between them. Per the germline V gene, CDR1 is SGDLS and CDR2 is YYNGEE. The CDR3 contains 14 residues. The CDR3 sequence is CASSFRQDDQPQHF. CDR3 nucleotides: TGTGCCAGCAGCTTCCGACAGGACGATCAGCCCCAGCATTTT.

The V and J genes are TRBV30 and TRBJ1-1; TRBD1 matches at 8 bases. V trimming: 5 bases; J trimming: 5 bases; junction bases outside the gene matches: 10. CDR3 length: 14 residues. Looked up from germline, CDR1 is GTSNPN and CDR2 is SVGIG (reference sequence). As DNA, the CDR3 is TGTGCCTGGGGGACAGGAGGGGGGAAGACTGAAGCTTTCTTT. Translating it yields CAWGTGGGKTEAFF.

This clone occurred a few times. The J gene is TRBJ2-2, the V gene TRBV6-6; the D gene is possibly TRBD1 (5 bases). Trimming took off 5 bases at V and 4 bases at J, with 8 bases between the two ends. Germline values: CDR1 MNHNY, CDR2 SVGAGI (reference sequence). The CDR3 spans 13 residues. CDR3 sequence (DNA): TGTGCCAGCAGTCCCCAGGGCACCGGGGAGCTGTTTTTT. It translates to CASSPQGTGELFF.

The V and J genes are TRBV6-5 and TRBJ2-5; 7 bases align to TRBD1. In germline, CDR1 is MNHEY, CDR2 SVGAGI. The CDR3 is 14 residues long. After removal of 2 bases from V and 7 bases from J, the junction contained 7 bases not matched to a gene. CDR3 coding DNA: TGTGCCAGCAGTTACGGCCTCCCAGGGGGGACCCAGTACTTC. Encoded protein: CASSYGLPGGTQYF.

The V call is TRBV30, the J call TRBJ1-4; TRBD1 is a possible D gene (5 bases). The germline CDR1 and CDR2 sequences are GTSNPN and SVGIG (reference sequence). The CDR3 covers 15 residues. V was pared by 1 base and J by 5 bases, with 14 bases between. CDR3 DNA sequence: TGTGCCTGGAGTGACATGGGGCAGGGAAATGAAAAACTGTTTTTT. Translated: CAWSDMGQGNEKLFF.

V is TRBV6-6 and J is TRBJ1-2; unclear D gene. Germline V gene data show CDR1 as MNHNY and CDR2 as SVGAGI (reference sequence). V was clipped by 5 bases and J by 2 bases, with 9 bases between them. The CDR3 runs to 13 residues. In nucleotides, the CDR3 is TGTGCCAGCAGTCGAGACGGGAACTATGGCTACACCTTC. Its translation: CASSRDGNYGYTF.

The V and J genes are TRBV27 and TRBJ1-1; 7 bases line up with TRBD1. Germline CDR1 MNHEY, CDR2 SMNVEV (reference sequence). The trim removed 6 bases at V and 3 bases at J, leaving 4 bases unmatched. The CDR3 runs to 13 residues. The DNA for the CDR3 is TGTGCCAGCAGCTGGACAGGTCACACTGAAGCTTTCTTT. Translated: CASSWTGHTEAFF.

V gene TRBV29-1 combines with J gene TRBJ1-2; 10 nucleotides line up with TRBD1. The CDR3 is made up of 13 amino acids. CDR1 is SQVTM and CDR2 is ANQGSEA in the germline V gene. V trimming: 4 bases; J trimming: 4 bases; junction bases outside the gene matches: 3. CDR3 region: CSVGQGAGYGYTF. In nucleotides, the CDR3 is TGCAGCGTTGGACAGGGGGCAGGCTATGGCTACACCTTC.

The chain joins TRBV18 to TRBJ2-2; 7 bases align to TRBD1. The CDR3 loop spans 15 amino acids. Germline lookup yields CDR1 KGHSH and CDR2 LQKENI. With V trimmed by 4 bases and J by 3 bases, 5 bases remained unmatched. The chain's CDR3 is CASSLPGQYTGELFF. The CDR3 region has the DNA TGTGCCAGCTCACTGCCGGGACAGTACACCGGGGAGCTGTTTTTT.